The 29 T cell receptor beta chains below all came from one sample that was sequenced in a study of T cells in Graves' hyperthyroidism and ophthalmopathy. TCR beta CDR3 sequences were amplified from RNA transcripts. An initial round of RT-PCR targeting the TCR CDR3 relied on the HTBI primer set. MiXCR, applied by TCRdb to the multiplex PCR reads, yields one record per CDR3 protein. Found here are some 460,000 distinct CDR3 sequences, approximately 14% of them singletons; the top ten hold less than 15%. Specimen: blood. These receptors all come from a woman under 30 with Graves' hyperthyroidism.

Comment on this clonotype: This may arise from a read error, as a much more abundant clone is one base away. This sequence joins TRBV20-1 and TRBJ1-1, with D perhaps TRBD1 (6 bases). The V gene's germline CDR1 is DFQATT and CDR2 SNEGSKA (reference sequence). CDR3 length: 12 amino acids. The CDR3 nucleotides read TGCGGTGCTAGGACTGACAGGATGGAAGCTTTCTTT. Translating gives CGARTDRMEAFF.

This clonotype was counted at least ten times. The CDR3 loop reads CASSPPGTGIYGYTF. The DNA for the CDR3 is TGTGCCAGCAGCCCCCCCGGCACAGGCATCTATGGCTACACCTTC. The chain combines TRBV7-2 with TRBJ1-2; weak D call: TRBD1 (5 bases). Between the trimmed V and J ends, which lost 5 bases and 4 bases, there was a span of 17 bases. Germline CDR1 and CDR2: SGHTA and FQGNSA. The CDR3 sequence is 15 residues long.

The chain employs TRBV12-3 or TRBV12-4 and TRBJ2-1; TRBD1 might be the D (6 bases). This CDR3 region has 13 residues. The V and J ends lost 6 bases and 8 bases respectively, with 14 bases between them. The CDR3 DNA sequence: TGTGCCAGCAGACAAAAACAGGGATATGAGCAGTTCTTC. Translating gives CASRQKQGYEQFF.

On this clonotype: A junction end diverges from the germline sequence, so it may reflect a read error. V usage is TRBV6-2 or TRBV6-3 and J usage is TRBJ2-6; 8 bases match TRBD1. Germline CDR1 and CDR2: MNHEY and SVGEGT. This CDR3 contains 18 residues. CDR3 sequence (DNA): TGTGCCAGCAGTTACAGGGACAGGAAGGGCTCTGGGGCCGACGTCCTGACTTTC. It codes for CASSYRDRKGSGADVLTF.

The chain carries TRBV5-4 and TRBJ1-1; 8 bases agree with TRBD1. Germline CDR1 is SGHNT and CDR2 is YYREEE (reference sequence). J lost 4 bases, V lost 4 bases, and 9 bases had no gene match. The CDR3 contains 15 residues. CDR3 amino acids: CASSLRTGTGTEAFF. The DNA of the CDR3 is TGTGCCAGCAGCCTAAGGACAGGGACGGGCACTGAAGCTTTCTTT.

This chain uses TRBV3-1 with TRBJ2-6; 12 nucleotides agree with TRBD2. The ends lost 4 bases at V and 0 bases at J; junction bases unmatched: 4. This CDR3 is 18 amino acids long. Germline-derived CDR1 and CDR2 are LGHDT and YNNKEL (reference sequence). CDR3 coding DNA: TGTGCCAGCAGCCCGGGACTAGCGGGTTTCTCTGGGGCCAACGTCCTGACTTTC. It yields the protein CASSPGLAGFSGANVLTF.

The chain couples TRBV25-1 to TRBJ1-4; tentative D call: TRBD1 (5 bases). Trimming stripped 1 base from V and 5 bases from J, with 11 bases between. The CDR3 contains 15 residues. The germline gives CDR1 MGHDK, CDR2 SYGVNS. The CDR3 region has the DNA TGTGCCAGCAGTGAATTCCGGGAGGGGAATGAAAAACTGTTTTTT. Protein: CASSEFREGNEKLFF.

This clonotype was detected many times. The chain combines TRBV20-1 with TRBJ2-7, with D possibly matching TRBD1 (6 bases). V lost 6 bases and J lost 0, with 15 bases in between. This CDR3 is built from 14 residues. Germline V gene lookup returns CDR1 DFQATT and CDR2 SNEGSKA (reference sequence). CDR3 in amino acids: CSALNRDNSYEQYF. CDR3 nucleotide sequence: TGCAGTGCGTTGAACCGGGACAACTCCTACGAGCAGTACTTC.

V and J are TRBV11-2 and TRBJ2-5, with no clear D. The CDR3 is made up of 12 amino acids. V lost 0 bases to trimming and J lost 6 bases, with 5 bases between them. From germline, CDR1 is SGHAT and CDR2 FQNNGV. This CDR3 reads CASSLDRKTQYF. DNA of the CDR3: TGTGCCAGCAGCTTAGACAGAAAGACCCAGTACTTC.

This clonotype showed up just a few times. An end of the junction differs from the germline gene, which may be a read error. The V gene is TRBV2, the J gene TRBJ2-1; possible D gene TRBD2, 7 bases. The CDR3 is 15 amino acids. Germline values: CDR1 SNHLY, CDR2 FYNNEI. Here the CDR3 DNA reads TGTGCCAGCAGTCGAGGGGGACTATCCTACAATGAGCAGTCCTTC. Its protein is CASSRGGLSYNEQSF.

The chain uses TRBV7-9 and TRBJ2-7; D remains ambiguous. In germline, CDR1 is SEHNR, CDR2 FQNEAQ (reference sequence). The CDR3 runs to 13 residues. V dropped 3 bases and J dropped 5 bases, with 11 bases sitting between them. CDR3 nucleotide sequence: TGTGCCAGCAGCTTTCTGGGTGGGGACGAGCAGTACTTC. Its protein product is CASSFLGGDEQYF.

The sample holds many counts of this clonotype. The chain uses TRBV12-3 or TRBV12-4 and TRBJ2-7; 8 bases fit TRBD1. The trim removed 2 bases at V and 1 base at J, leaving 4 bases unmatched. The CDR3 is made up of 15 amino acids. The DNA for the CDR3 is TGTGCCAGCAGTTTATCTAGACAGGGGTCCTACGAGCAGTACTTC. Protein sequence: CASSLSRQGSYEQYF.

The chain recombines TRBV20-1 with TRBJ2-2; 7 nucleotides line up with TRBD1. Germline V gene lookup returns CDR1 DFQATT and CDR2 SNEGSKA (reference sequence). This CDR3 spans 14 amino acids. Trimming cost V 6 bases and J 6 bases; bases outside gene matches: 10. This chain's CDR3 is CSAPKTGLAGELFF. DNA of the CDR3: TGCAGTGCCCCAAAGACAGGGTTAGCCGGGGAGCTGTTTTTT.

This sequence joins TRBV5-1 and TRBJ2-6, with 7 bases aligning to TRBD1. Germline loops: CDR1 SGHRS, CDR2 YFSETQ. V dropped 5 bases and J dropped 4; count of bases not matched to a gene: 9. This CDR3 contains 16 residues. CDR3 residues: CASSADRASGANVLTF. The DNA of the CDR3 is TGCGCCAGCAGTGCTGACAGGGCATCCGGGGCCAACGTCCTGACTTTC.

This clonotype was recorded a few times. V and J are TRBV20-1 and TRBJ1-5; 7 bases match TRBD1. The CDR3 length is 14 residues. The germline V gene encodes CDR1 DFQATT and CDR2 SNEGSKA (reference sequence). With V trimmed by 3 bases and J by 7 bases, 9 bases remained unmatched. The CDR3 region is CSASERQGNQPQHF. In DNA form, the CDR3 reads TGCAGTGCTAGCGAGAGACAGGGAAACCAGCCCCAGCATTTT.

This chain connects TRBV28 to TRBJ1-5; the match to TRBD1 covers 10 bases. The trim removed 5 bases at V and 2 bases at J, leaving 9 bases unmatched. Germline V gives CDR1 MDHEN, CDR2 SYDVKM. There are 17 residues in the CDR3. The CDR3 coding sequence is TGTGCCAGCAGTACGGGACAGGGGATTTTCGGCAATCAGCCCCAGCATTTT. It codes for CASSTGQGIFGNQPQHF.

This clonotype was detected ten times or more. The gene calls are TRBV6-4 and TRBJ2-3; the D gene could be TRBD1 or TRBD2 (7 bases each). The CDR3 contains 16 residues. Germline V gene data show CDR1 as MRHNA and CDR2 as SNTAGT. V lost 0 bases and J lost 1, with 11 bases in between. The CDR3, as DNA: TGTGCCAGCAGTGACTCCGCAGGGGGGGGCACAGATACGCAGTATTTT. This translates into CASSDSAGGGTDTQYF.

This clonotype appeared a few times. The J gene is TRBJ2-4, the V gene TRBV6-1, with TRBD2 as a possible D gene (5 bases). V dropped 5 bases and J dropped 9 bases, with 20 bases sitting between them. Germline V gene lookup returns CDR1 MNHNS and CDR2 SASEGT. This CDR3 contains 15 residues. The CDR3 DNA reads TGTGCCAGCAGTCCCCGCGGTTTGTCTCGGGGCATTCAGTACTTC. The encoded protein is CASSPRGLSRGIQYF.

This clonotype was seen ten or more times. The chain employs TRBV2 and TRBJ1-4; the D is unclear. The CDR3 extends over 16 amino acids. CDR1 is SNHLY and CDR2 is FYNNEI in the germline V gene. The V end lost 5 bases, the J end lost 1 base, and 14 bases lay between the germline ends. The CDR3, as DNA: TGTGCCAGCAGTCGTGGTCGAGGGCTAACTAATGAAAAACTGTTTTTT. Its translation: CASSRGRGLTNEKLFF.

The sample holds a few counts of this clonotype. The rearrangement links TRBV7-9 to TRBJ1-5, with 10 bases lining up with TRBD1. The CDR3 is made up of 16 amino acids. CDR1 is SEHNR and CDR2 is FQNEAQ in the germline V gene (reference sequence). V lost 2 bases, J lost 4 bases, and 5 bases stayed unmatched. CDR3 in DNA: TGTGCCAGCAGCTTATCCGGGACAGGGGATAATCAGCCCCAGCATTTT. Encoded protein: CASSLSGTGDNQPQHF.

A few counts support this clonotype. The chain is built from TRBV10-3 and TRBJ2-3; D uncertain. Between the trimmed V and J ends, which lost 2 bases and 0 bases, there was a span of 6 bases. Germline CDR1 and CDR2: ENHRY and SYGVKD. The CDR3 runs 14 residues. CDR3 sequence: CAISEIGSTDTQYF. The CDR3 DNA follows: TGTGCCATCAGTGAGATCGGGAGCACAGATACGCAGTATTTT.

The genes are TRBV24-1 and TRBJ2-5; 8 nucleotides align to TRBD2. Losses at the gene ends were 4 bases for V and 3 bases for J; bases not matched to a gene: 9. The length of the CDR3 is 16 residues. Germline lookup yields CDR1 KGHDR and CDR2 SFDVKD. Here the CDR3 reads CATSERLAGAEETQYF. The CDR3 coding sequence is TGTGCCACCAGTGAGCGGCTAGCGGGCGCTGAAGAGACCCAGTACTTC.

This chain links TRBV7-3 with TRBJ1-3; D perhaps matches TRBD1 (6 bases). Trimming removed 5 bases from V and 4 bases from J, with 12 bases in between. This CDR3 has 14 residues. Germline V gene lookup returns CDR1 SGHTA and CDR2 FQGTGA. The CDR3 region has the DNA TGTGCCAGCAGCCTGGACAGCGGCGGAAACACCATATATTTT. Translating it yields CASSLDSGGNTIYF.

This clonotype was seen ten or more times. CDR3 residues: CASSQALAGEGTGELFF. The CDR3 region has the DNA TGTGCCAGCAGCCAGGCCTTAGCGGGAGAAGGGACCGGGGAGCTGTTTTTT. The chain is built from TRBV3-1 and TRBJ2-2, with 9 bases aligning to TRBD2. The V segment lost 3 bases and the J segment 5 bases; nucleotides outside the gene matches: 10. Germline V gene sequence: CDR1 LGHDT, CDR2 YNNKEL (reference sequence). The CDR3 has 17 residues.

In this sample, this clonotype turned up many times. This chain joins TRBV5-5 and TRBJ2-7; possible D gene TRBD1, 6 bases. Trimming shortened V by 3 bases and J by 7 bases, and 11 bases separated the two germline ends. Germline CDR1 is SGHKS and CDR2 is YYEKEE (reference sequence). The CDR3 spans 12 residues. As DNA, the CDR3 is TGTGCCAGCAGCTATCAGGGGCTGGAGCAGTACTTC. Protein sequence: CASSYQGLEQYF.

This clonotype was observed at least ten times. V and J are TRBV7-2 and TRBJ2-5; 7 bases line up with TRBD2. Looked up from germline, CDR1 is SGHTA and CDR2 is FQGNSA. The CDR3 covers 11 residues. Germline trimming cut 5 bases from V and 7 bases from J; bases unmatched to any gene: 1. The CDR3 sequence: CASSRGGTQYF. CDR3 in DNA: TGTGCCAGCAGCCGCGGGGGGACCCAGTACTTC.

The sample holds many counts of this clonotype. This sequence joins TRBV12-3 or TRBV12-4 and TRBJ2-2; D is ambiguous. V lost 5 bases and J lost 1, with 11 bases in between. The CDR3 loop spans 15 amino acids. For the CDR3, the DNA is TGTGCCAGCAGTCCCTACGAGGTGAACACCGGGGAGCTGTTTTTT. Translation gives CASSPYEVNTGELFF.

This clonotype was detected only a few times. The rearrangement uses TRBV5-6 and TRBJ2-5, with 11 bases identical to TRBD2. In germline, CDR1 is SGHDT, CDR2 YYEEEE. The CDR3 is 16 residues long. After removal of 2 bases from V and 3 bases from J, the junction contained 6 bases not matched to a gene. For the CDR3, the DNA is TGTGCCAGCAGCTTAGGACCGGGACTAGCGGAAGAGACCCAGTACTTC. Translation gives CASSLGPGLAEETQYF.

This clonotype was seen at least ten times. The V call is TRBV10-3, the J call TRBJ2-1; 13 bases are shared with TRBD2. After removal of 3 bases from V and 8 bases from J, the junction contained 4 bases not matched to a gene. Germline lookup yields CDR1 ENHRY and CDR2 SYGVKD. This CDR3 contains 15 residues. The CDR3 sequence is CAISELAGGSHEQFF. The CDR3 DNA sequence: TGTGCCATCAGTGAACTAGCGGGAGGGTCACATGAGCAGTTCTTC.